This T cell receptor beta chain stems from a study of CXCR3-negative and CXCR3-positive naive CD8 T cells. The CDR3 has 18 residues. From germline, CDR1 is LGHNA and CDR2 YSLEER. As regards this clonotype: What it recognizes is unknown.

The study made its TRB cDNA libraries by 5' RACE, adding UMI labels. For each CDR3 protein, TCRdb gives one entry from its re-call of the 5' RACE reads, without DNA. The table lists 50,000 to 70,000 distinct CDR3 sequences. Study-wide points: Within a donor, both naive subsets shared TRBV-TRBJ usage, unlike memory cells. CXCR3 levels fell partly with cryopreservation; most assays relied on fresh PBMCs. TRB CDR3s of CXCR3-positive naive cells were more hydrophobic than those of CXCR3-negative naive cells.

The origin of this receptor is a human donor in good health. Some clones in this sample may be carry-over from other donors' samples. This chain uses TRBV4-3 with TRBJ2-1; the TRBD1 assignment by TCRdb is unverifiable without DNA. The sample was naive CXCR3+ CD8+ T cells from blood. The subset is: CD45RO-CCR7+CD27+CD95- naive CD8+ T cells expressing CXCR3 (TNR3+). CDR3 in amino acids: CASSAEGLAGSSYNEQFF.